These 16 T cell receptor beta chains share one sample of origin, sequenced in a study of T-cell reconstitution after alpha-beta-depleted transplantation in children. The TCRbeta library was prepared with unique molecular identifiers. TCRdb reanalysed the PCR reads using MiXCR and keeps one entry per CDR3 protein. Of some 600,000 distinct CDR3 sequences in the sample, approximately 12% were seen once. The sequenced sample was PBMCs, mostly from graft donor cells, obtained 360 days after TCRalphabeta/CD19-depleted stem cell transplant. The origin of the receptors is a male patient aged 5 to 17 who had a stem cell transplant for acute myeloid leukemia, so the T cells may come from the graft donor.

V gene TRBV5-1 combines with J gene TRBJ2-3; D gene ambiguous. The V and J ends lost 1 base and 2 bases respectively, with 11 bases between them. Germline lookup yields CDR1 SGHRS and CDR2 YFSETQ. The CDR3 sequence is 15 residues long. CDR3 region: CASSLYRPNTDTQYF. DNA for the CDR3: TGCGCCAGCAGCTTGTATCGGCCAAACACAGATACGCAGTATTTT.

The chain employs TRBV11-1 and TRBJ2-2; possibly TRBD1 or TRBD2 for D (5 bases each). V was pared by 5 bases and J by 2 bases, with 21 bases between. The germline gives CDR1 SGHAT, CDR2 FQDESV (reference sequence). The CDR3 has 18 amino acids. CDR3 sequence: CASSEKGRGRVNTGELFF. CDR3 nucleotide sequence: TGTGCCAGCAGCGAGAAAGGAAGGGGACGGGTTAACACCGGGGAGCTGTTTTTT.

Many counts were recorded for this clonotype. The chain couples TRBV7-9 to TRBJ1-1, with D unclear. From germline, CDR1 is SEHNR and CDR2 FQNEAQ (reference sequence). Trimming cost V 2 bases and J 6 bases, with 13 bases left between them. The CDR3 contains 14 residues. The DNA of the CDR3 is TGTGCCAGCAGCTTAATTACGGGAACCTCTGAAGCTTTCTTT. Its translation: CASSLITGTSEAFF. The full variable domain, its missing parts supplied by reference TRBV7-9 and TRBJ1-1, is DTGVSQNPRHKITKRGQNVTFRCDPISEHNRLYWYRQTLGQGPEFLTYFQNEAQLEKSRLLSDRFSAERPKGSFSTLEIQRTEQGDSAMYLCASSLITGTSEAFFGQGTRLTVV.

V is TRBV5-1 and J is TRBJ2-3; the match to TRBD1 covers 8 bases. The CDR3 loop spans 16 amino acids. Germline CDR1 is SGHRS and CDR2 is YFSETQ. V lost 0 bases and J lost 2; bases outside the gene matches: 5. In DNA, the CDR3 is TGCGCCAGCAGCTTGGTCGGGACAGGCCACACAGATACGCAGTATTTT. The encoded protein is CASSLVGTGHTDTQYF.

This clonotype occurred a few times. This chain uses TRBV24-1 with TRBJ2-1; 8 bases align to TRBD1. This CDR3 has 17 amino acids. CDR1 and CDR2 (germline): KGHDR, SFDVKD. Trimming took 4 bases from V and 7 from J; bases not matched to a gene: 14. The chain's CDR3 is CATSDPGTGQRFNEQFF. DNA for the CDR3: TGTGCCACCAGTGACCCCGGGACAGGTCAACGATTTAATGAGCAGTTCTTC.

This clonotype showed up many times. The V gene is TRBV29-1, the J gene TRBJ2-4; no reliable D call. The V and J ends lost 6 bases and 2 bases respectively, with 8 bases between them. The CDR3 runs 12 residues. Germline CDR1 is SQVTM and CDR2 is ANQGSEA. CDR3 amino acids: CSVGPSKNIQYF. The CDR3 DNA reads as TGCAGCGTCGGGCCATCCAAAAACATTCAGTACTTC. Supplemented by reference TRBV29-1 and TRBJ2-4, the full variable domain reads SAVISQKPSRDICQRGTSLTIQCQVDSQVTMMFWYRQQPGQSLTLIATANQGSEATYESGFVIDKFPISRPNLTFSTLTVSNMSPEDSSIYLCSVGPSKNIQYFGAGTRLSVL.

This clonotype was recorded a few times. The chain couples TRBV12-3 or TRBV12-4 to TRBJ2-7; 7 nucleotides match TRBD1. The CDR3 extends over 13 amino acids. Unmatched junction bases numbered 5, after V lost 6 bases and J lost 3 bases. The CDR3 DNA is TGTGCCAGCAGAGAGGGACAGATCTACGAGCAGTACTTC. It codes for CASREGQIYEQYF.

In this sample, this clonotype turned up a few times. The V and J genes are TRBV20-1 and TRBJ2-1; TRBD1 aligns across 7 bases. Trimming took 5 bases from V and 8 from J; bases not matched to a gene: 12. CDR1 is DFQATT and CDR2 is SNEGSKA in the germline V gene (reference sequence). The CDR3 contains 14 residues. The CDR3 region is CSAPRDTGVDEQFF. Written as DNA, the CDR3 is TGCAGTGCTCCGCGCGATACAGGGGTGGATGAGCAGTTCTTC.

The J gene is TRBJ2-7, the V gene TRBV4-2; 11 bases map to TRBD2. CDR3 length: 17 residues. J lost 2 bases, V lost 0 bases, and 6 bases had no gene match. Germline V gives CDR1 LGHNA, CDR2 YNFKEQ. CDR3 coding DNA: TGTGCCAGCAGCCAAGATCAGGGGGGACTAGCGGCCTACGAGCAGTACTTC. Translating gives CASSQDQGGLAAYEQYF.

This clonotype appeared a few times. The chain combines TRBV6-2 or TRBV6-3 with TRBJ2-1, with 9 nucleotides matching TRBD2. Germline trimming cut 4 bases from V and 7 bases from J; bases unmatched to any gene: 8. Per the germline V gene, CDR1 is MNHEY and CDR2 is SVGEGT. This CDR3 has 15 amino acids. Here the CDR3 DNA reads TGTGCCAGCAGTTCGCGGCGGGAGGGCCTGAATGAGCAGTTCTTC. Translated, it gives CASSSRREGLNEQFF.

The chain employs TRBV19 and TRBJ2-1; possibly TRBD2 for D (6 bases). The CDR3 is 16 residues long. Germline V CDR1 and CDR2: LNHDA, SQIVND (reference sequence). Trimming cost V 6 bases and J 4 bases, with 19 bases left between them. The CDR3 sequence: CASRLSPGRTYNEQFF. The CDR3 nucleotides are TGTGCCAGTAGGCTCTCTCCCGGGAGAACGTACAATGAGCAGTTCTTC.

This clonotype has more than one count but fewer than ten. The V and J genes are TRBV28 and TRBJ2-7, with 7 nucleotides matching TRBD1. After removal of 7 bases from V and 6 bases from J, the junction contained 15 bases not matched to a gene. In germline, CDR1 is MDHEN, CDR2 SYDVKM. CDR3 length equals 15 residues. The CDR3 protein is CASKPSRDSGSEQYF. The CDR3 DNA follows: TGTGCCAGCAAACCAAGTAGGGACAGTGGCTCCGAGCAGTACTTC.

The chain joins TRBV20-1 to TRBJ2-3, with 14 bases identical to TRBD2. CDR3 length equals 19 residues. Germline trimming cut 3 bases from V and 3 bases from J; bases unmatched to any gene: 14. Germline CDR1 and CDR2: DFQATT and SNEGSKA (reference sequence). The CDR3 here is CSASDGRTSGRPRTDTQYF. CDR3 sequence (DNA): TGCAGTGCTAGTGACGGGAGGACTAGCGGGAGGCCCAGGACAGATACGCAGTATTTT.

This clonotype was detected only a few times. V gene TRBV4-3 combines with J gene TRBJ2-2; TRBD2 agrees at 14 bases. Germline trimming cut 2 bases from V and 5 bases from J; bases unmatched to any gene: 1. The CDR3 spans 16 residues. Germline lookup yields CDR1 LGHNA and CDR2 YSLEER. The DNA of the CDR3 is TGCGCCAGCAGCCAACGACTAGCGGGAGGGACCGGGGAGCTGTTTTTT. It specifies CASSQRLAGGTGELFF.

This clonotype has ten or more counts. V gene TRBV7-2 combines with J gene TRBJ2-7; 7 bases fit TRBD2. The V and J ends lost 1 base and 2 bases, in that order; junction bases with no gene match: 11. From germline, CDR1 is SGHTA and CDR2 FQGNSA. The CDR3 runs to 17 residues. The CDR3 nucleotides are TGTGCCAGCAGCTTAGGGGTCGCGGGAGCTTTTCCCTACGAGCAGTACTTC. Translation: CASSLGVAGAFPYEQYF.

The gene calls are TRBV10-3 and TRBJ2-7, with D uncertain. CDR3 length equals 13 residues. V was clipped by 4 bases and J by 1 base, with 8 bases between them. Germline loops: CDR1 ENHRY, CDR2 SYGVKD. The DNA of the CDR3 is TGTGCCATCAGTGTCAGCCTTTCCTACGAGCAGTACTTC. Translation: CAISVSLSYEQYF.